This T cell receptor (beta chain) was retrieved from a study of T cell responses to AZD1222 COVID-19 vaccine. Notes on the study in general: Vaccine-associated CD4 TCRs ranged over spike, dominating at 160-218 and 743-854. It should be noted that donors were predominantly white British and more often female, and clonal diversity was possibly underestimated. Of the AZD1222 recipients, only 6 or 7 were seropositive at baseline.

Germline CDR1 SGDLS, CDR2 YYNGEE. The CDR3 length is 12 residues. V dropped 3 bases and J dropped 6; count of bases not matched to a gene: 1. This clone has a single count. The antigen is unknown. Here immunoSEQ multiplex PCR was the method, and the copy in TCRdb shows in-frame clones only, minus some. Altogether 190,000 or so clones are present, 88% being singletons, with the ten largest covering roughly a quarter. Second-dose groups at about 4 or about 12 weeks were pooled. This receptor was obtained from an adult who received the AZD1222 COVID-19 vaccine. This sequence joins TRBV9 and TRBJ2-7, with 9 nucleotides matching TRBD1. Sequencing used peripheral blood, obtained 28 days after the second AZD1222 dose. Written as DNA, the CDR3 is TGTGCCAGCAGCGCGACAGGGGGCGAGCAGTACTTC. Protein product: CASSATGGEQYF. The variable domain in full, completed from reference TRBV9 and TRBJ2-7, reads DSGVTQTPKHLITATGQRVTLRCSPRSGDLSVYWYQQSLDQGLQFLIQYYNGEERAKGNILERFSAQQFPDLHSELNLSSLELGDSALYFCASSATGGEQYFGPGTRLTVT.